This T cell receptor beta chain was sequenced in a study of cytomegalovirus exposure and HLA in healthy donors. Study observations and caveats: With later analysis, a missense DCLRE1C variant became linked to TCR beta V- and J-gene trimming.

The germline CDR1 and CDR2 sequences are PRHDT and FYEKMQ (reference sequence). With V trimmed by 3 bases and J by 0 bases, 12 bases remained unmatched. The CDR3 extends over 18 amino acids. Remarks on this clone: The antigen is unknown.

PCR primers comprised 60 Vbeta and 13 Jbeta primers. This table comes from immunoSEQ multiplex PCR, and its TCRdb copy is limited to in-frame clones, with some not included. The data contain 100,000 to 150,000 clones, around 80% of them singletons. The receptor's source is a female donor in good health and CMV-seronegative. The sequencing sample was made of PBMCs. The V and J genes are TRBV13 and TRBJ2-7, with 9 positions matching TRBD2. Written as DNA, the CDR3 is TGTGCCAGCAGCTTCCTTCCTAGGGGCGGGGGGGCCTCCTACGAGCAGTACTTC. It encodes CASSFLPRGGGASYEQYF. Full variable domain (rest looked up from reference TRBV13 and TRBJ2-7): AAGVIQSPRHLIKEKRETATLKCYPIPRHDTVYWYQQGPGQDPQFLISFYEKMQSDKGSIPDRFSAQQFSDYHSELNMSSLELGDSALYFCASSFLPRGGGASYEQYFGPGTRLTVT.